This T cell receptor (beta chain) is from a study of T-cell memory formation after mild COVID-19. Notes on the study in general: The authors left the SARS-CoV-2 specificity of second-wave clones peaking on day 37 unconfirmed. The finding that pre-infection memory included some responding clones suggested that cross-reactive memory joined. Clones that got smaller from day 15 to 85 had even CD4/CD8, while clones growing later tipped toward CD4+.

V shed 9 bases and J shed 5 bases, with 12 bases lying between them. Per germline, CDR1 MNHEY and CDR2 SVGAGI. The CDR3 totals 12 residues. Each CDR3 protein gets one entry after TCRdb re-called the 5' RACE reads with MiXCR. The sample contains 350,000 or so distinct CDR3 sequences, about an eighth of which appear only once. Only a few counts were recorded for this clonotype. Its target is not known. The V and J genes are TRBV6-5 and TRBJ2-3; D is uncertain. Sequences were obtained from PBMCs or a T cell subset sorted from them (not recorded which). The sequence was collected from a man between 18 and 35 years old who had mild COVID-19 (a few samples of this study predate the infection). Cell type and time point are not known. CDR3 bases: TGTGCCAGTAGCTCGACCGGAGATACGCAGTATTTT. Its translation is CASSSTGDTQYF.